A single T cell receptor beta chain is shown here with its context. Using immunoSEQ multiplex PCR, the repertoire was profiled, and TCRdb retains in-frame clones only, with some absent. The sample lists some 34,000 clones, more than 75% occurring once. The CDR3 is made up of 16 amino acids. Unmatched junction bases numbered 8, after V lost 4 bases and J lost 0 bases. The V gene's germline CDR1 is MDHEN and CDR2 SYDVKM. This sample was included in a study of OX40 agonist ivuxolimab in advanced cancers. Overall study context: In this cohort, patients received ivuxolimab, an agonistic anti-OX40 (CD134) antibody. Three patients showed partial responses: one hepatocellular carcinoma and two cutaneous melanoma cases.

J is TRBJ2-7 and V is TRBV28; 8 bases line up with TRBD1. The sequence was obtained from an adult with an advanced solid tumor such as melanoma, head and neck, liver or kidney cancer. The sequenced sample was CD4+ or CD8+ T cells sorted from blood, obtained in a trial of the OX40 agonist ivuxolimab. This CDR3 reads CASSSFRGPLSYEQYF. CDR3 bases: TGTGCCAGCAGTTCCTTCAGGGGGCCCCTCTCCTACGAGCAGTACTTC.